This T cell receptor beta chain was retrieved from a study of OX40 agonist ivuxolimab in advanced cancers. Study-level results: In a subset of nonresponders, normalized T-cell clonal expansion was also low. Fewer expanded clones were found on average in CD4+ than in CD8+ T cells.

Germline CDR1 is SQVTM and CDR2 is ANQGSEA. Trimming removed 3 bases from V and 5 bases from J; junction bases left unmatched: 11. This CDR3 is 15 amino acids long. In the case of this clone: The antigen is undetermined. This CDR3 is also generated by other DNA sequences in the sample.

Any history of autoimmune disease or systemic immunosuppression disqualified patients. Blood sampling was done at baseline, cycle 4 day 1, and cycle 7 day 1. Sequencing was performed with immunoSEQ multiplex PCR; in TCRdb, only in-frame clones are kept and a portion is missing. The profile shows tens of thousands of clones, roughly 90% of them singletons. Sequences were derived from CD4+ or CD8+ T cells sorted from blood, sampled in a trial of the OX40 agonist ivuxolimab. This chain uses TRBV29-1 with TRBJ2-5; 8 bases fit TRBD2. The TCR originated in an adult with an advanced solid tumor such as melanoma, head and neck, liver or kidney cancer. CDR3 sequence reads: CSVEGRGATGETQYF. The CDR3 DNA reads TGCAGCGTTGAGGGGCGGGGGGCCACGGGGGAGACCCAGTACTTC.